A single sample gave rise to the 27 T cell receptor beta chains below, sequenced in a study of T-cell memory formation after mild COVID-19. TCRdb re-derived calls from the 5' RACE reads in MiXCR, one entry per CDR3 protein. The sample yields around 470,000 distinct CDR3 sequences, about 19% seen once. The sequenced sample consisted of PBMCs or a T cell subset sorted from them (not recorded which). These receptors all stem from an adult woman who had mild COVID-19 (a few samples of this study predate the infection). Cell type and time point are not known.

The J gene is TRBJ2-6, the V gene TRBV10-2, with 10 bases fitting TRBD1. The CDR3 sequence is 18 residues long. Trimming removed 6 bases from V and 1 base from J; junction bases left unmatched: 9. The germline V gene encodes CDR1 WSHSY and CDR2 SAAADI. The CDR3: CASRTGGNLNSGANVLTF. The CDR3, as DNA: TGCGCCAGCAGGACAGGGGGCAACTTAAATTCTGGGGCCAACGTCCTGACTTTC.

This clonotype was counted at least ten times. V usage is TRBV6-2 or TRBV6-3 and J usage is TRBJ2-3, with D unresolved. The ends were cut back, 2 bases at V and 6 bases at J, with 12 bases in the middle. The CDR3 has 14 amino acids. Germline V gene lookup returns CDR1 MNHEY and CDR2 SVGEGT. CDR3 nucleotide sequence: TGTGCCAGCAGTTACGGGTCGAGTGTGGATACGCAGTATTTT. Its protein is CASSYGSSVDTQYF.

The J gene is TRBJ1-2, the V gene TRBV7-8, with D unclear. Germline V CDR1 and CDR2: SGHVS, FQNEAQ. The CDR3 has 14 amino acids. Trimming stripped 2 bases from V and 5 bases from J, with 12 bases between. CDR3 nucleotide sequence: TGTGCCAGCAGCTTAAGCTGGCAGATTTATGGCTACACCTTC. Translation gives CASSLSWQIYGYTF.

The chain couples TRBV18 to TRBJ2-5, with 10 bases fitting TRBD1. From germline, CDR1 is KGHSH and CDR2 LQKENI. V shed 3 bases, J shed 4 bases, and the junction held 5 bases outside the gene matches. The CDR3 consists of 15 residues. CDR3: CASSPRQGAGETQYF. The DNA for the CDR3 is TGTGCCAGCTCACCTCGACAGGGGGCTGGAGAGACCCAGTACTTC. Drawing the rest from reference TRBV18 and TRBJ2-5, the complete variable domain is NAGVMQNPRHLVRRRGQEARLRCSPMKGHSHVYWYRQLPEEGLKFMVYLQKENIIDESGMPKERFSAEFPKEGPSILRIQQVVRGDSAAYFCASSPRQGAGETQYFGPGTRLLVL.

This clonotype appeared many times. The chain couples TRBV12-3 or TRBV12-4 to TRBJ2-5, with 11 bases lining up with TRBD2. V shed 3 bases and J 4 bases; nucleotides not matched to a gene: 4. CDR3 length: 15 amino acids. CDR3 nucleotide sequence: TGTGCCAGCAGTTTGCTAGCGGGAGGAGGAGAGACCCAGTACTTC. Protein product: CASSLLAGGGETQYF.

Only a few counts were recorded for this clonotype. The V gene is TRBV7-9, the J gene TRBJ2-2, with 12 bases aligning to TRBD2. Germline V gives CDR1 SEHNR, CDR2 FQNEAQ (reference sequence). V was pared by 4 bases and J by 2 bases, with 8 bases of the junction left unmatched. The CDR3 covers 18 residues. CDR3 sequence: CASSYPTSGSHNTGELFF. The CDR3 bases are TGTGCCAGCAGCTATCCGACTAGCGGGAGCCACAACACCGGGGAGCTGTTTTTT.

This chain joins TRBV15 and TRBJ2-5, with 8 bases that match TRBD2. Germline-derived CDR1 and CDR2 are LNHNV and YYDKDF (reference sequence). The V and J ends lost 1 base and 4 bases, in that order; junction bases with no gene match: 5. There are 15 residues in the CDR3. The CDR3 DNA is TGTGCCACCAGCAGAGTCCGGGAGGGCCGAGAGACCCAGTACTTC. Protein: CATSRVREGRETQYF.

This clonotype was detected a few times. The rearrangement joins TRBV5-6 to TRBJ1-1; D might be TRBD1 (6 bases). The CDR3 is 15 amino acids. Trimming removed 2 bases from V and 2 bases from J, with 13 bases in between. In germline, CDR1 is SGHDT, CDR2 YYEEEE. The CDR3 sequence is CASSLLQGFNTEAFF. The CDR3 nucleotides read TGTGCCAGCAGCTTACTGCAGGGGTTTAACACTGAAGCTTTCTTT.

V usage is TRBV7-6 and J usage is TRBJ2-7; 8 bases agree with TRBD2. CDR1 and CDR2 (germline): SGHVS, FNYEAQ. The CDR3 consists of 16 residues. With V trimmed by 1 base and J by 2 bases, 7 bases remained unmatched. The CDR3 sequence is CASSLGSGSTAYEQYF. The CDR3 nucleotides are TGTGCCAGCAGCTTAGGGAGCGGGAGCACCGCCTACGAGCAGTACTTC.

The CDR3, as DNA: TGCGCCAGCAGTCACACCGGGACAGGGGGTTACGAGCAGTACTTC. This gives the protein CASSHTGTGGYEQYF. The J gene is TRBJ2-7, the V gene TRBV5-1, with 11 bases aligning to TRBD1. CDR1 SGHRS and CDR2 YFSETQ come from the germline V gene. The CDR3 covers 15 residues. J gave up 4 bases and V 5 bases, and 8 bases lay outside the gene matches.

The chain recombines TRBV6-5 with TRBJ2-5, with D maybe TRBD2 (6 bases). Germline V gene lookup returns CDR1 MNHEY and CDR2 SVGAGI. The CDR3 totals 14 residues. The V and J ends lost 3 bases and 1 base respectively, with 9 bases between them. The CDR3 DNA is TGTGCCAGCAGTTATGGAGGGATCCAAGAGACCCAGTACTTC. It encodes CASSYGGIQETQYF.

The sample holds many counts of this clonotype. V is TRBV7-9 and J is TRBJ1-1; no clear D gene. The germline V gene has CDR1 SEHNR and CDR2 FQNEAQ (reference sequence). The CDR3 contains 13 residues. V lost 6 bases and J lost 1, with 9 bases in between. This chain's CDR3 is CASSIIGNTEAFF. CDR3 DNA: TGTGCCAGCAGTATTATAGGGAACACTGAAGCTTTCTTT.

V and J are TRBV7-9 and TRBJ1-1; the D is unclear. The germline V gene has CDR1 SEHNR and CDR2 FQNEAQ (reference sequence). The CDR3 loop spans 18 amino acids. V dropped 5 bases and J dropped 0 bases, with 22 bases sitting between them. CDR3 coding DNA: TGTGCCAGCAGCCGCCCGCTCATATCCCTAAAGATGAACACTGAAGCTTTCTTT. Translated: CASSRPLISLKMNTEAFF.

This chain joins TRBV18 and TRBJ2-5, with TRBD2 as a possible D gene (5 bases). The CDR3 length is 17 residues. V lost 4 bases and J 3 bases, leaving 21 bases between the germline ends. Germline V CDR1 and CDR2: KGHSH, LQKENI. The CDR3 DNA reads TGTGCCAGCTCACTCAATAACTGGAGGTACCAAGAAGAGACCCAGTACTTC. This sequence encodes CASSLNNWRYQEETQYF.

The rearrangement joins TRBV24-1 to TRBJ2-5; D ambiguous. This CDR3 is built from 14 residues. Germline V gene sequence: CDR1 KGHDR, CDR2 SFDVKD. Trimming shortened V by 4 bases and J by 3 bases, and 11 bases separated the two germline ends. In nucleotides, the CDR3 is TGTGCCACCAGTGACCCCAAAACCGAAGAGACCCAGTACTTC. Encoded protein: CATSDPKTEETQYF.

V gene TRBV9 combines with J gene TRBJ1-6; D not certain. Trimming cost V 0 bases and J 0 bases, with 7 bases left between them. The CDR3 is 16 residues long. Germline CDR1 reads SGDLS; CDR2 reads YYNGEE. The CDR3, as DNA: TGTGCCAGCAGCGTAGACCCCAGCTCCTATAATTCACCCCTCCACTTT. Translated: CASSVDPSSYNSPLHF.

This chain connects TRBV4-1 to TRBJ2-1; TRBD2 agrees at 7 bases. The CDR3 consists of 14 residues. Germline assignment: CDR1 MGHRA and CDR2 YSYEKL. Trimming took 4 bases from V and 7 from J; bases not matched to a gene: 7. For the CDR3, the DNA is TGCGCCAGCAGCCCCGGGACTACCAGGAATGAGCAGTTCTTC. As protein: CASSPGTTRNEQFF.

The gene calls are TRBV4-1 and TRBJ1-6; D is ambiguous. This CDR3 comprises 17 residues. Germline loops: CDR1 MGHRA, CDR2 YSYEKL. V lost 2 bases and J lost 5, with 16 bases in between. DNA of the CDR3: TGCGCCAGCAGCCAATGGACGAGGGTTAACGATAATTCACCCCTCCACTTT. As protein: CASSQWTRVNDNSPLHF.

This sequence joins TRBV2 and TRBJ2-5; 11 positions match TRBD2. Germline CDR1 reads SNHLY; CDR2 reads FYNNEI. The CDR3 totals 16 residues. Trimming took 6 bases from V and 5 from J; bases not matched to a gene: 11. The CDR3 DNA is TGTGCCAGCAGCCCCGCTAGCGGGGGGAGGACGGAGACCCAGTACTTC. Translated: CASSPASGGRTETQYF.

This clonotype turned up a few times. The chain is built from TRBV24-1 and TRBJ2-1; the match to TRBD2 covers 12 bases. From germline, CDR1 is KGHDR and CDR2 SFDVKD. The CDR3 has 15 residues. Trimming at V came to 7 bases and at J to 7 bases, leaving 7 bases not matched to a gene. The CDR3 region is CATRQGTSGLNEQFF. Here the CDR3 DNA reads TGTGCCACCAGGCAGGGGACTAGCGGGCTGAATGAGCAGTTCTTC.

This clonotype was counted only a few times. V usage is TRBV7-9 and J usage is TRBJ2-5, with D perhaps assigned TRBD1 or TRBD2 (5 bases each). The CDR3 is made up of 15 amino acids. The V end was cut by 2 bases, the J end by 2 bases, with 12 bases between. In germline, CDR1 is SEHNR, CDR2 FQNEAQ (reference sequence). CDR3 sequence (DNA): TGTGCCAGCAGCTTATCCGGGACGGCACAAGAGACCCAGTACTTC. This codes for CASSLSGTAQETQYF. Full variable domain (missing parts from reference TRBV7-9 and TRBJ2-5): DTGVSQNPRHKITKRGQNVTFRCDPISEHNRLYWYRQTLGQGPEFLTYFQNEAQLEKSRLLSDRFSAERPKGSFSTLEIQRTEQGDSAMYLCASSLSGTAQETQYFGPGTRLLVL.

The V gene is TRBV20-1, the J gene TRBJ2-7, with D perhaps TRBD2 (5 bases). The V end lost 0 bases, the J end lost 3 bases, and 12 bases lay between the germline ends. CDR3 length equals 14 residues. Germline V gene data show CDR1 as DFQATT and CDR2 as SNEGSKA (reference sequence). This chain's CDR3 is CSARDPRTGYEQYF. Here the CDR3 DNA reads TGCAGTGCTAGAGATCCCCGGACTGGCTACGAGCAGTACTTC.

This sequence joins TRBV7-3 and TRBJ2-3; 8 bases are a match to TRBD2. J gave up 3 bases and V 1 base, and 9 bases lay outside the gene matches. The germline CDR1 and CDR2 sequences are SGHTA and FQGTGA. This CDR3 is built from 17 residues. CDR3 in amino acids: CASSLSHSGGGTDTQYF. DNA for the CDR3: TGTGCCAGCAGCTTAAGTCACAGCGGGGGCGGTACAGATACGCAGTATTTT.

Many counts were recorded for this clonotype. The CDR3: CASRGGLAGDEQFF. CDR3 nucleotide sequence: TGCGCCAGCAGGGGCGGGCTAGCGGGAGATGAGCAGTTCTTC. The gene calls are TRBV5-1 and TRBJ2-1; 10 positions match TRBD2. The V gene's germline CDR1 is SGHRS and CDR2 YFSETQ. With 5 bases clipped from V and 8 bases from J, the junction kept 7 bases outside the gene matches. CDR3 length equals 14 residues.

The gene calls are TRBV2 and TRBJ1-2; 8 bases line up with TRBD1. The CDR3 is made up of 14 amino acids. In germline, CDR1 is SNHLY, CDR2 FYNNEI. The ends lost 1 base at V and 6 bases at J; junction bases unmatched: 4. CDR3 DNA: TGTGCCAGCAGTGAAGGGGGGACAGGAAATGGCTACACCTTC. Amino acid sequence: CASSEGGTGNGYTF.

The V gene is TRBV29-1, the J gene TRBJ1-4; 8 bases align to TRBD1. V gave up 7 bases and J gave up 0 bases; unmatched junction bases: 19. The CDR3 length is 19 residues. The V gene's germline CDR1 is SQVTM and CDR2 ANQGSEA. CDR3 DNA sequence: TGCAGCGCTCCCATGGAGGGGACAGGCCTCGCGACAACTAATGAAAAACTGTTTTTT. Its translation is CSAPMEGTGLATTNEKLFF.

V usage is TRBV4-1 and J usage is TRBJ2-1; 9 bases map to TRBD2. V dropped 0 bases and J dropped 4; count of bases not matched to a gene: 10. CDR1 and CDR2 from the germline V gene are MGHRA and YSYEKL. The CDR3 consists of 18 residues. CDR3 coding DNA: TGCGCCAGCAGCCAAGAAGGGCTAGCGGGGAGCCCTTACAATGAGCAGTTCTTC. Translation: CASSQEGLAGSPYNEQFF.